The 27 T cell receptor beta chains in this list originate from one sample, sequenced in a study of T cells after yellow fever vaccination. TCRdb re-analysed the 5' RACE reads in MiXCR, keeping a single row per CDR3 protein. This sample has almost 70,000 distinct CDR3 sequences, with approximately 5% found just once. The source material was CD4+ T cells sorted from PBMCs, sampled roughly 14 days after the first yellow fever vaccination. These receptors came from a man younger than 35 who received the YFV17D yellow fever vaccine.

The chain has TRBV20-1 and TRBJ2-5; a possible D gene is TRBD2 (6 bases). V was clipped by 3 bases and J by 2 bases, with 13 bases between them. Germline loops: CDR1 DFQATT, CDR2 SNEGSKA (reference sequence). The CDR3 is 14 residues long. CDR3 residues: CSARGGALQETQYF. CDR3 coding DNA: TGCAGTGCTAGGGGGGGTGCCTTACAAGAGACCCAGTACTTC.

This clonotype has ten or more counts. The chain links TRBV10-3 to TRBJ2-3, with 7 bases matching TRBD2. This CDR3 has 13 amino acids. The germline CDR1 and CDR2 sequences are ENHRY and SYGVKD. After removal of 6 bases from V and 5 bases from J, the junction contained 5 bases not matched to a gene. The CDR3 DNA is TGTGCCATCAGAGGGGAGGGAGTAGATACGCAGTATTTT. Encoded protein: CAIRGEGVDTQYF.

This clonotype was found many times. The chain couples TRBV7-2 to TRBJ2-2; D not certain. The V gene lost 5 bases and the J gene lost 7 bases, with 14 bases spanning the gap. The CDR3 loop spans 14 amino acids. Germline values: CDR1 SGHTA, CDR2 FQGNSA. The CDR3 sequence is CASSPRAWGGELFF. CDR3 coding DNA: TGTGCCAGCAGCCCAAGGGCGTGGGGCGGGGAGCTGTTTTTT.

This clonotype was detected ten times or more. V is TRBV5-1 and J is TRBJ2-3; D uncertain. Trimming shortened V by 0 bases and J by 6 bases, and 5 bases separated the two germline ends. Germline V lookup: CDR1 SGHRS, CDR2 YFSETQ. The CDR3 has 12 amino acids. As DNA, the CDR3 is TGCGCCAGCAGCTTGGCCGGGGATACGCAGTATTTT. This gives the protein CASSLAGDTQYF.

This clonotype has a count of ten or more. The chain uses TRBV6-2 or TRBV6-3 and TRBJ1-3, with no clear D. Trimming took 2 bases from V and 0 from J, leaving 32 bases between them. This CDR3 comprises 23 residues. CDR1 is MNHEY and CDR2 is SVGEGT in the germline V gene. CDR3: CASSYGGMVPSWFDRISGNTIYF. The CDR3 region has the DNA TGTGCCAGCAGTTACGGCGGTATGGTCCCCAGTTGGTTCGATCGAATCTCTGGAAACACCATATATTTT.

The J gene is TRBJ1-1, the V gene TRBV23-1; possibly TRBD1 for D (5 bases). TRBV23-1 is given ORF status, its function remaining uncertain. V dropped 3 bases and J dropped 6 bases, with 14 bases sitting between them. The CDR3 is 14 residues long. The CDR3 DNA reads as TGCGCCAGCAGTCAGACTGAGAGGGGCCCTGAAGCTTTCTTT. Protein: CASSQTERGPEAFF.

This clonotype has ten or more counts. The V call is TRBV15, the J call TRBJ1-2; no clear D gene. Trimming left V 6 bases short and J 0 bases short, with 23 bases between. The CDR3 has 18 residues. The germline V gene encodes CDR1 LNHNV and CDR2 YYDKDF (reference sequence). The CDR3 is CATRMGSSPPSANYGYTF. In DNA, the CDR3 is TGTGCCACCAGGATGGGGAGCTCACCACCTTCAGCTAACTATGGCTACACCTTC.

The sample holds many counts of this clonotype. The rearrangement uses TRBV3-1 and TRBJ2-5; 9 bases line up with TRBD2. Germline V gene data show CDR1 as LGHDT and CDR2 as YNNKEL (reference sequence). The V gene end was trimmed by 2 bases and the J gene end by 2 bases; junction bases not matched to a gene: 3. The CDR3 sequence is 15 residues long. The CDR3 DNA reads TGTGCCAGCAGCCAACGTCTAGCGGGGCAAGAGACCCAGTACTTC. Translated, it gives CASSQRLAGQETQYF.

This clonotype was found many times. The chain links TRBV7-3 to TRBJ2-7; 11 bases map to TRBD1. Unmatched junction bases numbered 6, after V lost 4 bases and J lost 7 bases. The V gene's germline CDR1 is SGHTA and CDR2 FQGTGA. CDR3 length equals 14 residues. The CDR3 here is CASSSGQGANEQYF. The CDR3 DNA sequence: TGTGCCAGCAGCTCAGGACAGGGGGCAAATGAGCAGTACTTC.

This clonotype was seen only a few times. The V call is TRBV6-2 or TRBV6-3, the J call TRBJ2-7; D is tentatively TRBD1 or TRBD2 (5 bases each). Germline lookup yields CDR1 MNHEY and CDR2 SVGEGT. The CDR3 has 12 amino acids. V lost 4 bases, J lost 7 bases, and 11 bases lay in between. In DNA, the CDR3 is TGTGCCAGCAGTTGGGACCTTCGAGAGCAGTACGTC. Residues: CASSWDLREQYV.

In this sample, this clonotype turned up many times. The rearrangement joins TRBV4-2 to TRBJ1-1; D is possibly TRBD1 (6 bases). The CDR3 totals 15 residues. The germline V gene encodes CDR1 LGHNA and CDR2 YNFKEQ. V was clipped by 2 bases and J by 0 bases, with 10 bases between them. The CDR3 DNA reads TGTGCCAGCAGCCAAACCGGACAGCTGAACACTGAAGCTTTCTTT. Protein: CASSQTGQLNTEAFF.

The sample holds many counts of this clonotype. This chain uses TRBV7-2 with TRBJ2-7; 7 bases map to TRBD2. The length of the CDR3 is 15 residues. Germline V gene data show CDR1 as SGHTA and CDR2 as FQGNSA. Unmatched junction bases numbered 10, after V lost 4 bases and J lost 4 bases. The chain's CDR3 is CASSSPPRGVYEQYF. CDR3 nucleotides: TGTGCCAGCAGCTCCCCCCCCCGGGGGGTGTACGAGCAGTACTTC.

Ten or more counts support this clonotype. This chain links TRBV27 with TRBJ1-2; tentatively, D is TRBD1 (6 bases). CDR1 is MNHEY, CDR2 SMNVEV, per germline (reference sequence). Trimming took 8 bases from V and 7 from J, leaving 17 bases between them. The CDR3 has 13 residues. The CDR3 DNA reads TGTGCCAGCGGTAAGCGGGACACTGCTGGCTACACCTTC. This codes for CASGKRDTAGYTF.

The chain recombines TRBV4-3 with TRBJ2-6; no clear D. Germline loops: CDR1 LGHNA, CDR2 YSLEER. There are 13 residues in the CDR3. V was clipped by 10 bases and J by 2 bases, with 9 bases between them. CDR3 bases: TGCGCCACTCGGGCGACTGGGGCCAACGTCCTGACTTTC. Encoded protein: CATRATGANVLTF.

This clonotype was seen many times. This chain links TRBV4-2 with TRBJ2-4; D unclear. The CDR3 is 19 residues long. Trimming shortened V by 3 bases and J by 3 bases, and 24 bases separated the two germline ends. The germline V gene has CDR1 LGHNA and CDR2 YNFKEQ. The CDR3 spells CASSQQPTYGQTRKNIQYF. CDR3 coding DNA: TGTGCCAGCAGCCAGCAACCCACTTACGGGCAAACCCGCAAAAACATTCAGTACTTC.

This clonotype is medium-sized in the sample. This sequence joins TRBV11-1 and TRBJ1-2, with 8 bases that match TRBD1. The CDR3 contains 13 residues. Trimming cost V 5 bases and J 6 bases; bases outside gene matches: 5. Germline V gene lookup returns CDR1 SGHAT and CDR2 FQDESV (reference sequence). CDR3 residues: CASSDGQGHGYTF. In DNA form, the CDR3 reads TGTGCCAGCAGCGACGGACAGGGCCATGGCTACACCTTC.

This clonotype came up many times. The rearrangement links TRBV5-1 to TRBJ1-5; D not resolved. V shed 1 base and J shed 0 bases, with 8 bases lying between them. Germline V gene data show CDR1 as SGHRS and CDR2 as YFSETQ. This CDR3 region has 15 residues. Here the CDR3 reads CASSLSGNSNQPQHF. The CDR3 coding sequence is TGCGCCAGCAGCTTGTCGGGGAATAGCAATCAGCCCCAGCATTTT.

There are many counts of this clonotype. The chain is built from TRBV24-1 and TRBJ2-2; 7 nucleotides line up with TRBD2. The germline gives CDR1 KGHDR, CDR2 SFDVKD. The CDR3 contains 17 residues. The V gene end was trimmed by 7 bases and the J gene end by 0 bases; junction bases not matched to a gene: 10. CDR3 DNA: TGTGCCACCAGGGCCTCGGGGGGAGAGGCGAACACCGGGGAGCTGTTTTTT. This gives the protein CATRASGGEANTGELFF.

The table lists this clonotype with many counts. V is TRBV2 and J is TRBJ2-2; no clear D gene. The V and J ends lost 4 bases and 3 bases respectively, with 6 bases between them. Germline CDR1 SNHLY, CDR2 FYNNEI. This CDR3 comprises 13 residues. The CDR3 protein is CASSVDYTGELFF. The CDR3 DNA follows: TGTGCCAGCAGTGTCGATTACACCGGGGAGCTGTTTTTT.

This clonotype has at least ten counts. The gene calls are TRBV5-1 and TRBJ1-2, with D uncertain. V was cut by 2 bases and J by 8 bases, with 10 bases left in between. The CDR3 totals 12 residues. Per the germline V gene, CDR1 is SGHRS and CDR2 is YFSETQ. CDR3 protein: CASSLQGSGYTF. The CDR3 DNA is TGCGCCAGCAGCTTACAAGGGAGCGGCTACACCTTC.

Ten or more counts support this clonotype. The chain has TRBV28 and TRBJ2-5; D gene uncertain. Germline V CDR1 and CDR2: MDHEN, SYDVKM. This CDR3 spans 13 amino acids. The V end lost 4 bases, the J end lost 1 base, and 7 bases lay between the germline ends. The CDR3 DNA is TGTGCCAGCAGTTATGGCAGCCAAGAGACCCAGTACTTC. It specifies CASSYGSQETQYF. The entire variable domain, with the rest obtained from reference TRBV28 and TRBJ2-5, is as follows: DVKVTQSSRYLVKRTGEKVFLECVQDMDHENMFWYRQDPGLGLRLIYFSYDVKMKEKGDIPEGYSVSREKKERFSLILESASTNQTSMYLCASSYGSQETQYFGPGTRLLVL.

The sample holds many counts of this clonotype. The rearrangement uses TRBV15 and TRBJ1-1; 11 nucleotides line up with TRBD1. Germline V gene sequence: CDR1 LNHNV, CDR2 YYDKDF (reference sequence). Trimming took 7 bases from V and 3 from J; bases not matched to a gene: 7. The CDR3 is made up of 15 amino acids. CDR3 bases: TGTGCCACCAAGATCATGGGACAGGGGGACACTGAAGCTTTCTTT. Protein: CATKIMGQGDTEAFF.

In its sample, this clonotype was seen many times. CDR3 sequence reads: CASSVTPGPYEQYF. CDR3 in DNA: TGTGCCAGCAGCGTGACACCGGGACCCTACGAGCAGTACTTC. This rearrangement joins TRBV9 to TRBJ2-7; D is possibly TRBD1 or TRBD2 (5 bases each). Germline V gives CDR1 SGDLS, CDR2 YYNGEE. CDR3 length: 14 amino acids. V was pared by 2 bases and J by 2 bases, with 11 bases between.

This clonotype came up many times. The chain combines TRBV5-1 with TRBJ2-5; 10 nucleotides align to TRBD1. CDR3 length equals 15 residues. J lost 3 bases, V lost 3 bases, and 5 bases had no gene match. Germline V lookup: CDR1 SGHRS, CDR2 YFSETQ. The CDR3 here is CASSSTGTGEETQYF. The CDR3 DNA reads as TGCGCCAGCAGCTCCACCGGGACAGGGGAAGAGACCCAGTACTTC.

This clonotype has ten or more counts. The chain carries TRBV29-1 and TRBJ1-1; 10 positions agree with TRBD1. Germline V gene data show CDR1 as SQVTM and CDR2 as ANQGSEA. V shed 5 bases, J shed 5 bases, and the junction held 5 bases outside the gene matches. The CDR3 extends over 13 amino acids. DNA of the CDR3: TGCAGCGTTAGACAGGGGGCTCAGACTGAAGCTTTCTTT. This codes for CSVRQGAQTEAFF.

This clonotype showed up just a few times. The CDR3 region has the DNA TGCGCCAGCAGCTTAGGGTTTGGTGGGGGTAATCAGCCCCAGCATTTT. It yields the protein CASSLGFGGGNQPQHF. The genes are TRBV5-1 and TRBJ1-5, with a tentative D call TRBD1 (5 bases). V lost 2 bases to trimming and J lost 4 bases, with 16 bases between them. CDR1 SGHRS and CDR2 YFSETQ come from the germline V gene. This CDR3 spans 16 amino acids.

This clonotype was observed many times. Written as DNA, the CDR3 is TGTGCCAGCAGAGGGGACAGGTCCGGCTATGGCTACACCTTC. As protein: CASRGDRSGYGYTF. The chain employs TRBV12-3 or TRBV12-4 and TRBJ1-2; 8 nucleotides align to TRBD1. V gave up 6 bases and J gave up 4 bases; unmatched junction bases: 7. The CDR3 is made up of 14 amino acids.